Following are 31 T cell receptor beta chains from one sample sequenced in a study of cytomegalovirus exposure and HLA in healthy donors. 60 Vbeta and 13 Jbeta primers were used in PCR. Clones were sequenced by immunoSEQ multiplex PCR, and TCRdb holds only the in-frame ones, with some missing. The sample records 100,000 or so clones, about four fifths being singletons. The specimen sequenced was PBMCs. Receptors were obtained from a man aged 25-45 years in good health and CMV-seropositive.

Note on this clone: One end of the junction does not line up with germline, which may come from a read error. The CDR3 region is CSSSFAGTGSTDTQYF. The CDR3 DNA reads TGTTCCAGCAGCTTCGCCGGGACAGGTTCGACAGATACGCAGTATTTT. This chain connects TRBV7-9 to TRBJ2-3; 8 positions match TRBD1. This CDR3 is 16 amino acids long. Looked up from germline, CDR1 is SEHNR and CDR2 is FQNEAQ (reference sequence). The full variable domain, with the rest looked up from reference TRBV7-9 and TRBJ2-3, is DTGVSQNPRHKITKRGQNVTFRCDPISEHNRLYWYRQTLGQGPEFLTYFQNEAQLEKSRLLSDRFSAERPKGSFSTLEIQRTEQGDSAMYLCSSSFAGTGSTDTQYFGPGTRLTVL.

CDR3 region: CATSRGGGTSEADTQYF. CDR3 DNA: TGTGCCACCAGCAGAGGAGGTGGGACTAGCGAGGCAGATACGCAGTATTTT. The chain couples TRBV15 to TRBJ2-3; 10 bases are a match to TRBD2. Germline V gives CDR1 LNHNV, CDR2 YYDKDF (reference sequence). The CDR3 length is 17 residues. V lost 1 base to trimming and J lost 4 bases; unmatched junction nucleotides: 8.

The chain uses TRBV18 and TRBJ2-1; D gene uncertain. The V and J ends lost 5 bases and 6 bases respectively, with 5 bases between them. This CDR3 has 11 amino acids. The V gene's germline CDR1 is KGHSH and CDR2 LQKENI. The CDR3 DNA sequence: TGTGCCAGCTCATCCGGCAATGAGCAGTTCTTC. Residues: CASSSGNEQFF.

The chain couples TRBV30 to TRBJ2-1, with TRBD2 matching over 10 bases. Trimming removed 1 base from V and 0 bases from J; junction bases left unmatched: 15. This CDR3 is built from 20 residues. Germline V gene lookup returns CDR1 GTSNPN and CDR2 SVGIG (reference sequence). The CDR3: CAWSEFNLAGVPFSYNEQFF. CDR3 sequence (DNA): TGTGCCTGGAGTGAATTCAACCTAGCGGGAGTCCCCTTCTCCTACAATGAGCAGTTCTTC.

Remarks on this clone: One junction end disagrees with the germline gene, perhaps due to a read error. The J gene is TRBJ1-5, the V gene TRBV7-9; no clear D gene. This CDR3 has 17 residues. The germline gives CDR1 SEHNR, CDR2 FQNEAQ (reference sequence). CDR3 nucleotide sequence: TGTTCCAGCAGCCACCAAACGGCGGCCACGCACAATCAGCCCCAGCATTTT. It encodes CSSSHQTAATHNQPQHF.

The J gene is TRBJ2-3, the V gene TRBV28; D is perhaps TRBD2 (5 bases). Germline CDR1 and CDR2: MDHEN and SYDVKM. Trimming shortened V by 6 bases and J by 2 bases, and 18 bases separated the two germline ends. The CDR3 is 16 residues long. The CDR3 is CASRGSRGLLTDTQYF. The CDR3 nucleotides read TGTGCCAGCAGGGGGTCGAGAGGACTTCTCACAGATACGCAGTATTTT.

This chain joins TRBV15 and TRBJ2-1, with a weak D call TRBD2 (6 bases). Germline-derived CDR1 and CDR2 are LNHNV and YYDKDF (reference sequence). V lost 9 bases and J lost 1, with 10 bases in between. The CDR3 runs to 13 residues. The CDR3 sequence: CATRDFSYNEQFF. In DNA form, the CDR3 reads TGTGCCACGCGGGACTTTTCCTACAATGAGCAGTTCTTC.

J is TRBJ1-2 and V is TRBV27; D is uncertain. The V gene lost 6 bases and the J gene lost 4 bases, with 12 bases spanning the gap. The length of the CDR3 is 13 residues. Germline CDR1 reads MNHEY; CDR2 reads SMNVEV (reference sequence). The CDR3 sequence: CASRNPGSYGYTF. Written as DNA, the CDR3 is TGTGCCAGCAGGAACCCAGGTTCCTATGGCTACACCTTC.

This rearrangement joins TRBV19 to TRBJ1-3; TRBD1 might be the D (5 bases). This CDR3 region has 15 residues. Trimming removed 1 base at V and 4 bases at J, with 11 bases between. Germline CDR1 reads LNHDA; CDR2 reads SQIVND (reference sequence). CDR3 nucleotides: TGTGCCAGTAGTATAGTGGGGGGATCCGGAAACACCATATATTTT. Amino acid sequence: CASSIVGGSGNTIYF.

The CDR3 bases are TGTGCCAGCTCACCACCACGCGCTCTGAACACTGAAGCTTTCTTT. It specifies CASSPPRALNTEAFF. The chain couples TRBV18 to TRBJ1-1; D remains unclear. The CDR3 has 15 residues. V lost 0 bases and J lost 0, with 8 bases in between. Germline lookup yields CDR1 KGHSH and CDR2 LQKENI.

The chain couples TRBV6-6 to TRBJ2-7, with a possible D match to TRBD2 (5 bases). V was cut by 2 bases and J by 7 bases, with 12 bases left in between. There are 13 residues in the CDR3. In germline, CDR1 is MNHNY, CDR2 SVGAGI (reference sequence). In DNA form, the CDR3 reads TGTGCCAGCAGTTACGACTACCTGGGAGAGCAGTACTTC. It is translated as CASSYDYLGEQYF.

V is TRBV5-1 and J is TRBJ1-2; 7 bases align to TRBD1. This CDR3 has 16 amino acids. V lost 4 bases to trimming and J lost 4 bases; unmatched junction nucleotides: 13. CDR1 and CDR2 (germline): SGHRS, YFSETQ. CDR3 amino acids: CASSPLPGTASYGYTF. CDR3 DNA sequence: TGCGCCAGCAGCCCACTCCCCGGGACAGCCTCCTATGGCTACACCTTC.

J is TRBJ2-1 and V is TRBV5-4; 10 bases agree with TRBD1. CDR3 length: 15 residues. Germline CDR1 SGHNT, CDR2 YYREEE (reference sequence). J was trimmed by 7 bases and V by 4 bases; bases with no gene match: 8. The DNA for the CDR3 is TGTGCCAGCAGCGCGACAGGGGGCTTGAGGAATGAGCAGTTCTTC. This codes for CASSATGGLRNEQFF.

V gene TRBV7-8 combines with J gene TRBJ1-6; D call uncertain. CDR1 and CDR2 from the germline V gene are SGHVS and FQNEAQ. V was shortened by 3 bases and J by 3 bases, with 12 bases between the two germline ends. The CDR3 sequence is 16 residues long. The CDR3 region has the DNA TGTGCCAGCAGCTTGCAGGCTGAACTCTATAATTCACCCCTCCACTTT. This gives the protein CASSLQAELYNSPLHF.

V is TRBV2 and J is TRBJ2-3; 8 nucleotides agree with TRBD2. Germline V CDR1 and CDR2: SNHLY, FYNNEI. The CDR3 runs 17 residues. After removal of 10 bases from V and 1 base from J, the junction contained 16 bases not matched to a gene. As DNA, the CDR3 is TGTGCCAAGGCTTTCGATCCAGCGGGAGACGGCACAGATACGCAGTATTTT. This gives the protein CAKAFDPAGDGTDTQYF.

This clone was seen a few times. This rearrangement joins TRBV6-4 to TRBJ2-3; 7 bases are a match to TRBD2. CDR1 and CDR2 (germline): MRHNA, SNTAGT. This CDR3 contains 15 residues. V was pared by 0 bases and J by 6 bases, with 6 bases of the junction left unmatched. Here the CDR3 reads CASSDSGGSADTQYF. CDR3 DNA sequence: TGTGCCAGCAGTGACTCGGGCGGGAGCGCTGATACGCAGTATTTT.

The gene calls are TRBV15 and TRBJ2-1; 7 bases line up with TRBD2. Germline CDR1 and CDR2: LNHNV and YYDKDF (reference sequence). The CDR3 length is 12 residues. V trimming: 5 bases; J trimming: 6 bases; junction bases outside the gene matches: 1. CDR3 sequence: CATSGGVNEQFF. The CDR3 coding sequence is TGTGCCACCAGCGGGGGGGTCAATGAGCAGTTCTTC.

This clone was counted between two and nine times. The CDR3 protein is CASTPRTSWYNEQFF. The CDR3 bases are TGTGCCAGCACTCCAAGGACTAGCTGGTACAATGAGCAGTTCTTC. V is TRBV6-1 and J is TRBJ2-1; 8 nucleotides align to TRBD2. The CDR3 covers 15 residues. Germline-derived CDR1 and CDR2 are MNHNS and SASEGT. V was pared by 7 bases and J by 4 bases, with 9 bases of the junction left unmatched.

V usage is TRBV4-2 and J usage is TRBJ2-7; the D gene is possibly TRBD2 (5 bases). This CDR3 spans 12 amino acids. V lost 5 bases and J lost 5, with 10 bases in between. Germline-derived CDR1 and CDR2 are LGHNA and YNFKEQ. The CDR3 coding sequence is TGTGCCAGCAGCTCCCGGGAAGACGAGCAGTACTTC. Translation: CASSSREDEQYF.

This chain links TRBV7-9 with TRBJ2-1; 7 bases align to TRBD2. V lost 4 bases to trimming and J lost 9 bases; unmatched junction nucleotides: 6. Germline CDR1 is SEHNR and CDR2 is FQNEAQ (reference sequence). The CDR3 runs 13 residues. Here the CDR3 DNA reads TGTGCCAGCAGCTCCATGACGGGAGGTGAGCAGTTCTTC. Translating gives CASSSMTGGEQFF.

V is TRBV19 and J is TRBJ1-2, with D maybe TRBD1 (6 bases). Germline CDR1 is LNHDA and CDR2 is SQIVND (reference sequence). There are 13 residues in the CDR3. Trimming pared 5 bases from V and 4 bases from J, leaving 11 bases between. The CDR3 DNA follows: TGTGCCAGTAGTGCACAGGGCGGCTATGGCTACACCTTC. Translating gives CASSAQGGYGYTF.

This clone occurred a few times. CDR3 DNA sequence: TGTGCCAGCAGTGAAGGACAGGGGGCTGAAAAACTGTTTTTT. Residues: CASSEGQGAEKLFF. This chain joins TRBV6-1 and TRBJ1-4, with 10 bases matching TRBD1. This CDR3 region has 14 residues. V was clipped by 1 base and J by 7 bases; unmatched bases: 0. Germline V gene sequence: CDR1 MNHNS, CDR2 SASEGT.

This clone was counted once. The rearrangement uses TRBV27 and TRBJ2-1; D might be TRBD1 (6 bases). CDR3 size: 14 residues. Trimming removed 6 bases at V and 6 bases at J, with 15 bases between. Germline lookup yields CDR1 MNHEY and CDR2 SMNVEV (reference sequence). The CDR3 nucleotides read TGTGCCAGCAGCCAGGGGCTGGGTAGCAATGAGCAGTTCTTC. This sequence encodes CASSQGLGSNEQFF.

V usage is TRBV28 and J usage is TRBJ2-7; 8 bases line up with TRBD2. The CDR3 has 15 amino acids. After removal of 3 bases from V and 6 bases from J, the junction contained 10 bases not matched to a gene. CDR1 is MDHEN, CDR2 SYDVKM, per germline. DNA for the CDR3: TGTGCCAGCAGTTTGGGGGGACTAGACGGGCTCGAGCAGTACTTC. Its translation is CASSLGGLDGLEQYF.

The DNA for the CDR3 is TGTGCCAGCATTCCTCGGGGACTTGGGACCTACGAGCAGTACTTC. It encodes CASIPRGLGTYEQYF. This chain uses TRBV28 with TRBJ2-7, with D tentatively TRBD2 (6 bases). Trimming pared 7 bases from V and 2 bases from J, leaving 18 bases between. CDR3 length equals 15 residues. Germline values: CDR1 MDHEN, CDR2 SYDVKM.

Here the CDR3 DNA reads TGTGCCTGGAGGCTACAGGCTCCCGGGTCCCAGCCCCAGCATTTT. It yields the protein CAWRLQAPGSQPQHF. The chain couples TRBV30 to TRBJ1-5; D may be TRBD1 (5 bases). The CDR3 spans 15 residues. V lost 3 bases and J lost 7, with 19 bases in between. Germline V lookup: CDR1 GTSNPN, CDR2 SVGIG (reference sequence).

The rearrangement uses TRBV27 and TRBJ1-6; TRBD1 is a possible D gene (5 bases). Germline V gene lookup returns CDR1 MNHEY and CDR2 SMNVEV (reference sequence). The CDR3 loop spans 15 amino acids. V gave up 1 base and J gave up 8 bases, with 12 bases separating them. The CDR3 is CASSLLWGRDSPLHF. The CDR3 bases are TGTGCCAGCAGTTTATTGTGGGGGAGGGATTCACCCCTCCACTTT.

This sequence joins TRBV30 and TRBJ2-7, with D tentatively TRBD1 (6 bases). Trimming removed 0 bases at V and 2 bases at J, with 11 bases between. CDR1 and CDR2 from the germline V gene are GTSNPN and SVGIG (reference sequence). The CDR3 consists of 14 residues. CDR3 bases: TGTGCCTGGAGTGTACTTGGGACAACCTACGAGCAGTACTTC. It specifies CAWSVLGTTYEQYF.

The count of this clone is one. One junction end does not reproduce the germline sequence, and a read error may be involved. V usage is TRBV7-9 and J usage is TRBJ1-5, with D maybe TRBD1 (6 bases). Looked up from germline, CDR1 is SEHNR and CDR2 is FQNEAQ (reference sequence). There are 15 residues in the CDR3. The CDR3 region is CSSSSAGASNQPQHF. The CDR3, as DNA: TGTTCCAGCAGCTCCGCAGGGGCTAGCAATCAGCCCCAGCATTTT.

The V gene is TRBV7-9, the J gene TRBJ1-5, with D unresolved. This CDR3 has 16 residues. The V gene's germline CDR1 is SEHNR and CDR2 FQNEAQ (reference sequence). V shed 1 base and J shed 5 bases, with 15 bases lying between them. The CDR3 region has the DNA TGTGCCAGCAGCTTAGTCGGGGTCCTAGGCGATCAGCCCCAGCATTTT. It encodes CASSLVGVLGDQPQHF.

This chain connects TRBV19 to TRBJ2-2, with a possible D match to TRBD1 (5 bases). This CDR3 contains 15 residues. CDR1 LNHDA and CDR2 SQIVND come from the germline V gene (reference sequence). V dropped 4 bases and J dropped 7 bases, with 16 bases sitting between them. In DNA, the CDR3 is TGTGCCAGTAGTACCGCCGCAGGGCGAGTCGGGGAGCTGTTTTTT. The encoded protein is CASSTAAGRVGELFF.